This section outlines one T cell receptor (beta chain) sequence together with its context. TCRdb reprocessed the 5' RACE reads via MiXCR and lists one record per CDR3 protein. The sample contains about 96,000 distinct CDR3 sequences, 17% of which appear only once. Germline V CDR1 and CDR2: MNHEY, SMNVEV (reference sequence). CDR3 size: 16 residues. Trimming removed 3 bases from V and 8 bases from J; junction bases left unmatched: 12. The data are from a study of T cells of healthy individuals. V and J are TRBV27 and TRBJ2-1, with 8 positions matching TRBD2. The TCR comes from a human donor in good health. The CDR3 coding sequence is TGTGCCAGCAGTTTGCTAGCGGGTATGGCCAGGGATGAGCAGTTCTTC. Encoded protein: CASSLLAGMARDEQFF.